This T cell receptor beta chain was retrieved from a study of blood T cell repertoires in COVID-19. For the study at large: Acute and convalescent COVID-19 samples came from the United States, Italy and Spain. Nucleic acid was either cDNA or gDNA, and it came from T cells, B-cell-depleted T cells, or PBMCs.

In the source study's methods: The authors estimated nucleated cell counts from reference gene primer amplification. Clones were read by immunoSEQ multiplex PCR, and TCRdb kept only the in-frame ones, dropping some. V and J calls and clone size are copied from that table; D and trimming were computed from the DNA. Among about 62,000 clones, roughly four fifths were seen once, and the ten largest hold approximately 6.4%. This CDR3 is built from 14 residues. CDR1 is SQVTM, CDR2 ANQGSEA, per germline. J was trimmed by 3 bases and V by 6 bases; bases with no gene match: 9. This rearrangement joins TRBV29-1 to TRBJ2-3; 7 nucleotides line up with TRBD2. Input material: peripheral blood. The sequence was collected from a woman in her forties or fifties with active or convalescent COVID-19. In DNA, the CDR3 is TGCAGCGTGAGAACAGGACTAGAGACAGATACGCAGTATTTT. Its translation is CSVRTGLETDTQYF.